This T cell receptor beta chain was documented in a study of cytomegalovirus exposure and HLA in healthy donors. Turning to the study itself: Unique TCRs from HLA-typed donors, 80 million to 90 million of them, were held in an early data release.

Use of 60 Vbeta and 13 Jbeta primers characterized the PCR. The method was immunoSEQ multiplex PCR; TCRdb's version includes in-frame clones alone and lacks a portion of them. The data show about 190,000 clones, approximately 75% seen once. Details on this clone: Antigen: not known.

Findings and caveats of the study: Previously analyzed data showed that most TCR beta V segments were productive at a frequency of about 87% or about 30%.

The germline V gene has CDR1 SGHNT and CDR2 YYREEE (reference sequence). The length of the CDR3 is 15 residues. V shed 4 bases and J shed 4 bases, with 16 bases lying between them. The V and J genes are TRBV5-4 and TRBJ2-3, with D possibly TRBD2 on 6 matching bases. This sequence originates from a man aged 30-40 years in good health and CMV-seropositive. Sequencing input: PBMCs. CDR3 region: CASSRSGGGSDTQYF. The CDR3 DNA reads as TGTGCCAGCAGCCGTAGCGGCGGAGGTTCAGATACGCAGTATTTT. Full variable domain (outside the CDR3, taken from reference TRBV5-4 and TRBJ2-3): ETGVTQSPTHLIKTRGQQVTLRCSSQSGHNTVSWYQQALGQGPQFIFQYYREEENGRGNFPPRFSGLQFPNYSSELNVNALELDDSALYLCASSRSGGGSDTQYFGPGTRLTVL.